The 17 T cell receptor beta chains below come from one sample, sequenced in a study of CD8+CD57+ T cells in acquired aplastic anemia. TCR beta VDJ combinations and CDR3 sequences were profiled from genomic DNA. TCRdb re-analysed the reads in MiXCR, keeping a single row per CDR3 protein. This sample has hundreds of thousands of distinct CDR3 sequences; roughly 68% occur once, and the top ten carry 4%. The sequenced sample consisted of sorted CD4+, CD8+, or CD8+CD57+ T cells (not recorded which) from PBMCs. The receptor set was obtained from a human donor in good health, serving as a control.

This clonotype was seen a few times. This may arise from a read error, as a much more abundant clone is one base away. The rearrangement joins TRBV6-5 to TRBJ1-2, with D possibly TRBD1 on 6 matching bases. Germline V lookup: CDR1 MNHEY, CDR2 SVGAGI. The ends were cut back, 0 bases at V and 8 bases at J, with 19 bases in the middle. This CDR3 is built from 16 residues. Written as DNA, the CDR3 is TGTGCCAGCAGTTACTCGACGGGGGACACGGACTTCGGCTACACCTTC. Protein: CASSYSTGDTDFGYTF.

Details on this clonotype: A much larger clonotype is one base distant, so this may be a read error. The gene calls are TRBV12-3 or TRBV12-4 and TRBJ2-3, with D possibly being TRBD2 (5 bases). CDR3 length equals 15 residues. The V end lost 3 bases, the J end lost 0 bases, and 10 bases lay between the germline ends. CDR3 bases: TGTGCCAGCAGTTTGGCTTCGGGGAGCACAGATACGCAGTATTTT. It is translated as CASSLASGSTDTQYF.

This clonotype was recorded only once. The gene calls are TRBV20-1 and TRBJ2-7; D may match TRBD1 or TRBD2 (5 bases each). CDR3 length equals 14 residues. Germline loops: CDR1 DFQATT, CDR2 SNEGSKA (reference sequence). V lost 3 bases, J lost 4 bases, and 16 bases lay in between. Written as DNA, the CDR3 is TGCAGTGCTAGGGCTGAGGGACCGCGGTACGAGCAGTACTTC. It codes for CSARAEGPRYEQYF.

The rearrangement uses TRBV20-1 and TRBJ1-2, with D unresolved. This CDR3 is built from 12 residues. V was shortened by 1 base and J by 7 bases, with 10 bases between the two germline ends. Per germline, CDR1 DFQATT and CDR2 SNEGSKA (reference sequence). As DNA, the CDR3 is TGCAGTGCTAGAGTAGGATCCTTTGGCTACACCTTC. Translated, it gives CSARVGSFGYTF.

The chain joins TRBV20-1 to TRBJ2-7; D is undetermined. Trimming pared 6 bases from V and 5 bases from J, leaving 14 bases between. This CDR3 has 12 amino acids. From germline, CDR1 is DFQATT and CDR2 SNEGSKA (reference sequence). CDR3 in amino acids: CSAKDDPNEQYF. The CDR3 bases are TGCAGTGCCAAAGACGATCCGAACGAGCAGTACTTC.

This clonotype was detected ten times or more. The CDR3 coding sequence is TGTGCCAGCAGCTTAGTAGGCACAGGGGAGTATGGCTACACCTTC. Its protein is CASSLVGTGEYGYTF. V is TRBV7-2 and J is TRBJ1-2, with 7 nucleotides matching TRBD1. The CDR3 runs 15 residues. V lost 1 base, J lost 5 bases, and 7 bases stayed unmatched. The germline V gene has CDR1 SGHTA and CDR2 FQGNSA.

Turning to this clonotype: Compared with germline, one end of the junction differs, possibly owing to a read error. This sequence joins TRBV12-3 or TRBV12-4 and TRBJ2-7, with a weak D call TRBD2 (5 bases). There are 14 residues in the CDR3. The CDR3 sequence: CAISLEASSYEQYF. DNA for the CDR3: TGTGCCATCAGTTTGGAGGCCAGCTCCTACGAGCAGTACTTC.

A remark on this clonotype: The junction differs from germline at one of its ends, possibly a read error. The CDR3 region is CASSKDVAGGHTF. CDR3 nucleotides: TGTGCCAGCAGTAAAGATGTAGCTGGTGGCCACACCTTC. V and J are TRBV12-3 or TRBV12-4 and TRBJ1-2; D is uncertain. The CDR3 is 13 amino acids.

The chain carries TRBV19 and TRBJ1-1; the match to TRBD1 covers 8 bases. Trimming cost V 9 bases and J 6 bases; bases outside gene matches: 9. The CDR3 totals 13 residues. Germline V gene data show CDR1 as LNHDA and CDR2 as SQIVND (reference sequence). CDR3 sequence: CASSHGTGAEAFF. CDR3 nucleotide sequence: TGTGCCAGCAGTCACGGGACAGGCGCTGAAGCTTTCTTT.

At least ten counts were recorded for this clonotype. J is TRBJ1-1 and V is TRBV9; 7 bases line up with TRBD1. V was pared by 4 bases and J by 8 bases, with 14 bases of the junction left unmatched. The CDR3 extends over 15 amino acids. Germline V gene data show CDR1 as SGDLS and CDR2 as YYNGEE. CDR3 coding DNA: TGTGCCAGCAGCTTCCCGCCGGGACAGCCGTTAGAAGCTTTCTTT. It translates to CASSFPPGQPLEAFF.

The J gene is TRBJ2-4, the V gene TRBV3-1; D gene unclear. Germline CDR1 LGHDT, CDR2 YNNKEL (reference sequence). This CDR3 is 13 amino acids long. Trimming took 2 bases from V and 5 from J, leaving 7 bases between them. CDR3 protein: CASSQTRENIQYF. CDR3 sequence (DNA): TGTGCCAGCAGCCAAACCCGGGAAAACATTCAGTACTTC. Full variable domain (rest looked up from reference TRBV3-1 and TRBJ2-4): DTAVSQTPKYLVTQMGNDKSIKCEQNLGHDTMYWYKQDSKKFLKIMFSYNNKELIINETVPNRFSPKSPDKAHLNLHINSLELGDSAVYFCASSQTRENIQYFGAGTRLSVL.

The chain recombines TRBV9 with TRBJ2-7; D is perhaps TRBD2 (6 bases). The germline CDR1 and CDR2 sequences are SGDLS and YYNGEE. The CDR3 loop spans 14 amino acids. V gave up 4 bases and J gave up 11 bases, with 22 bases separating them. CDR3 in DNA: TGTGCCAGCAGCTTCCACGGGGGTCTGAACTACGAGTACTTC. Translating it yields CASSFHGGLNYEYF.

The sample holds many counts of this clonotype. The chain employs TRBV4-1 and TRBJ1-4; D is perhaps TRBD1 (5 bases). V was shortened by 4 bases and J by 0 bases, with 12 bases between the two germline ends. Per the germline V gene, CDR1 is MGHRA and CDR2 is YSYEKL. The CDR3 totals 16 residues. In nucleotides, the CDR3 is TGCGCCAGCAGCCGGGACCGAGATGCAACTAATGAAAAACTGTTTTTT. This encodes CASSRDRDATNEKLFF.

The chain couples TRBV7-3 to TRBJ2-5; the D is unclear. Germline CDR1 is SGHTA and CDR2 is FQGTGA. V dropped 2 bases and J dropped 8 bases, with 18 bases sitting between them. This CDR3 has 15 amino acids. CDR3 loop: CASSLDWARGATQYF. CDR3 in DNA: TGTGCCAGCAGCTTAGATTGGGCGCGCGGCGCAACCCAGTACTTC.

The CDR3 protein is CSAPLAGTDTQYF. CDR3 coding DNA: TGCAGTGCTCCACTAGCGGGGACAGATACGCAGTATTTT. V and J are TRBV20-1 and TRBJ2-3, with TRBD2 matching 10 bases. This CDR3 region has 13 residues. The V and J ends lost 5 bases and 3 bases, in that order; junction bases with no gene match: 2. Germline V gene data show CDR1 as DFQATT and CDR2 as SNEGSKA (reference sequence).

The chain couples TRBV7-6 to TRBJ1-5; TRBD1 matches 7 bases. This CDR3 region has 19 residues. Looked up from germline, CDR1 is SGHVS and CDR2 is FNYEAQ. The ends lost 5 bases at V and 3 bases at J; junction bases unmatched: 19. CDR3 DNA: TGTGCCAGCAGCGACAGAAGGCAGGGGGTGACCAGTTTCAATCAGCCCCAGCATTTT. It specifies CASSDRRQGVTSFNQPQHF. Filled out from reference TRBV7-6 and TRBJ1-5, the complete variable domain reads GAGVSQSPRYKVTKRGQDVALRCDPISGHVSLYWYRQALGQGPEFLTYFNYEAQQDKSGLPNDRFSAERPEGSISTLTIQRTEQRDSAMYRCASSDRRQGVTSFNQPQHFGDGTRLSIL.

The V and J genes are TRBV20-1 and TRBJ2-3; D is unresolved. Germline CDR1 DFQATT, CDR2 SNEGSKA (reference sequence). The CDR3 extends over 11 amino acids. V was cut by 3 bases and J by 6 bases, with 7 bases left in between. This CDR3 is CSASVLDTQYF. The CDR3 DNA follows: TGCAGTGCTAGTGTACTCGATACGCAGTATTTT.